This record concerns one TCR beta chain sequence. This clonotype was observed a single time. Its antigen is unknown. No base-level quality is on record; no much larger clone is a single base apart. The cysteine opens and the phenylalanine closes a CDR3 of 13 amino acids. Just the 39-base CDR3 DNA is kept, in frame starting at base 1. From a lookup of the germline V gene, CDR1 and CDR2 are LGHNA and YNFKEQ. Deletion took 6 bases off V and 4 bases off J, with a span of 12 bases between the germline ends. What the time point label conveys for this sample: patch test 3, about 24 weeks after DPC sensitization. The treatment or condition label, read with the paper, signifies: therapeutic diphenylcyclopropenone sensitization with weekly scalp DPC. At each patch-test visit, blood was drawn before the patch test was applied. To be eligible, patients had to be aged 18 to 70, diagnosed with alopecia and judged suitable for DPC therapy, while pregnant patients were excluded. Total RNA was extracted from unfractionated whole blood that had been collected in Tempus Blood RNA tubes.

The data originate from a study of human T cells and chemical hapten exposure (dated by TCRdb to about 2021). Background for the entire study: For sensitization, 2% DPC in acetone was applied to a roughly 2 cm by roughly 2 cm area of upper inner arm skin. Throughout the study period of roughly five months, patients also received therapeutic DPC doses to the scalp every week. Patch testing was performed on the upper back with Finn chambers containing 0.01% DPC, and the patch tests were scored after 6 days according to International Contact Dermatitis Research Group standards. Alopecia areata with under or over 50% scalp involvement, alopecia totalis and alopecia universalis were represented in the patient cohort, which was mostly female. Libraries were combined into a pool for sequencing, and differences in TCR yield between samples came mainly from small differences in library volumes within the pool. Peripheral blood TCR repertoire changes were tracked in vivo in alopecia patients during primary and secondary sensitization to the hapten diphenylcyclopropenone (DPC). Blood samples were taken from patients before sensitization (week 0) and at 2, 6 and about 24 weeks after DPC sensitization. Blood for TCR sequencing was provided by twenty-nine alopecia patients at one to four time points (pre-sensitization, 2, 6 and 24 weeks).

The library was generated by RACE. Instrument on record: NextSeq 500. Library preparation attached unique molecular identifiers to individual cDNA molecules for quantitative, reproducible TCR counting. For every blood RNA sample, sequencing covered both the TCR alpha and TCR beta chains. The authors processed their data as follows. A median of about 87,000 TCRs per sample was observed, with a range of about 23,224 to 750,000. V, J and CDR3 annotation of the TCR reads was performed with the Decombinator software suite. To make PS versus PT1 abundance plots, every sample was subsampled to the same number of TCRs (28,000). TCRs were defined as expanded if absent before sensitization and observed at least eight times at the 2-week time point. TCRdb reran the public reads through fastp at Q25 and MiXCR, keeping productive beta chains. Identical CDR3 proteins give one entry, which carries the most common genes and DNA. For this entry, the V and J calls and clone size follow TCRdb and not the study's own pipeline. Present in this sample are about 160,000 distinct CDR3 sequences, around a quarter of which were seen just once. The top ten constitute 2.1% of the sample.

Results the study describes overall, beyond this receptor: Compared with pre-sensitization or healthy control sets, expanded TCRs formed significantly more large CDR3 similarity clusters, which is consistent with antigen-driven responses. Because all patients had alopecia, a presumed autoimmune disease, the immune response of the patients might differ from that of healthy individuals. Patch test score was positively correlated with the number of PT1 expanded TCRs, with significance at thresholds 8, 16 and 32 but not at 4. DPC sensitization did not change how many TCRs were above 1 in 1000 frequency, and no evidence was found of alterations in global repertoire structure. Repeated subsampling changed both the strength of the expansion versus patch-test correlation and the threshold at which the correlation became significant.

The rearranged chain carries TRBV4-2 and TRBJ1-1; a tentative D call is TRBD1 (5 bases match). The sequenced sample was whole blood, obtained in connection with sensitization to the hapten diphenylcyclopropenone (DPC). This clonotype was sampled from a woman in her late teens or twenties with alopecia areata. Some clones in this sample may be carry-over from other donors' samples. The base sequence is TGTGCCAGCAGTTCGGGCAGGGCCACTGAAGCTTTCTTT. The resulting protein is CASSSGRATEAFF.